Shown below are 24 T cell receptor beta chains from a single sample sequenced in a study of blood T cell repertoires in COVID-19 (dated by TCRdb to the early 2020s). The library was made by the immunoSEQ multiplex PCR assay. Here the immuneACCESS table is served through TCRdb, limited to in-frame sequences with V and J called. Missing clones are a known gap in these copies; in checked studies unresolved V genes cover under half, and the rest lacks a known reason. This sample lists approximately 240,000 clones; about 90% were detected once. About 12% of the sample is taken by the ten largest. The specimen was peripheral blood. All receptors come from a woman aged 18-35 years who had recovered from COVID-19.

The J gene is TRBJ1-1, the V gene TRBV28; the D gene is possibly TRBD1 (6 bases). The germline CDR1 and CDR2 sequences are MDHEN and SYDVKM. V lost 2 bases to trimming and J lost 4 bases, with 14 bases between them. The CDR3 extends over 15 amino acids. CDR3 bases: TGTGCCAGCAGTTTACGCTACAGGGTCGGCACTGAAGCTTTCTTT. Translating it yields CASSLRYRVGTEAFF.

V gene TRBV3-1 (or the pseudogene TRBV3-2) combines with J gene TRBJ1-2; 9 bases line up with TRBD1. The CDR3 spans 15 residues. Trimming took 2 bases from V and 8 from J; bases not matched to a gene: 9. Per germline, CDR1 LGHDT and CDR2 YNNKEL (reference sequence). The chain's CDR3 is CASSQKRDRVFGYTF. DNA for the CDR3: TGTGCCAGCAGCCAAAAGAGGGACAGGGTGTTCGGCTACACCTTC.

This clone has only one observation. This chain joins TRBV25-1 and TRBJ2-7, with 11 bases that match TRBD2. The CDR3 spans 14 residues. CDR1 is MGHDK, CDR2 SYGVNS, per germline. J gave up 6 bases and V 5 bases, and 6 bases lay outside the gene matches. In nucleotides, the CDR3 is TGTGCCAGCAGTCTACTAGCGGGAGATCGCGAGCAGTACTTC. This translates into CASSLLAGDREQYF.

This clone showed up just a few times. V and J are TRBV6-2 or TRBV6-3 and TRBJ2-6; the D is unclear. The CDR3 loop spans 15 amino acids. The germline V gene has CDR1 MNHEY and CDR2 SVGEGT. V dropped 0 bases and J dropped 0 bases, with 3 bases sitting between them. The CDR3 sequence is CASSYSNSGANVLTF. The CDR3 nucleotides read TGTGCCAGCAGTTACTCCAACTCTGGGGCCAACGTCCTGACTTTC.

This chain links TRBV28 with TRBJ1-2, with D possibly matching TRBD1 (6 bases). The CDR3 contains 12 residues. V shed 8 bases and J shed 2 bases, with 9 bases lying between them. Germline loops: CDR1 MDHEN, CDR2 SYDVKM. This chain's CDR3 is CASRGANYGYTF. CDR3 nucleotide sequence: TGTGCCAGCCGGGGGGCGAACTATGGCTACACCTTC.

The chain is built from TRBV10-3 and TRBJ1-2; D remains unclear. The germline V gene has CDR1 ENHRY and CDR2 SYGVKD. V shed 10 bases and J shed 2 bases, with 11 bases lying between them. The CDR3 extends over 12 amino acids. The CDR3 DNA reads TGTGCCACCGACGGGAGAAACTATGGCTACACCTTC. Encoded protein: CATDGRNYGYTF.

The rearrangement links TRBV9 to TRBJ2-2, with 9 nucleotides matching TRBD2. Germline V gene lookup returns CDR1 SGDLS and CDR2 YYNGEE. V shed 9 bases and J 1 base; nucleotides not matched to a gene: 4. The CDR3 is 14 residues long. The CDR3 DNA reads TGTGCCACTAGCGGGGAGATGAACACCGGGGAGCTGTTTTTT. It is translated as CATSGEMNTGELFF. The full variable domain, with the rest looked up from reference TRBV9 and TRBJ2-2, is DSGVTQTPKHLITATGQRVTLRCSPRSGDLSVYWYQQSLDQGLQFLIQYYNGEERAKGNILERFSAQQFPDLHSELNLSSLELGDSALYFCATSGEMNTGELFFGEGSRLTVL.

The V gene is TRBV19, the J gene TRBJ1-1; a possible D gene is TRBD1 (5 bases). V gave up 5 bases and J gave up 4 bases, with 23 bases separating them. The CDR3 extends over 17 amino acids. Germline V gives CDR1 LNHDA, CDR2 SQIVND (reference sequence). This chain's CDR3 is CASSSSLRALGGTEAFF. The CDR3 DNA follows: TGTGCCAGTAGTTCTAGCCTCAGGGCCCTCGGGGGCACTGAAGCTTTCTTT.

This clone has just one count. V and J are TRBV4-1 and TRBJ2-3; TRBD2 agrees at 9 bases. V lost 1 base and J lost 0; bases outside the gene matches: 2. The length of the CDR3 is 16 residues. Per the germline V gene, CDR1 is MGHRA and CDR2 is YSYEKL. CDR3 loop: CASSQGTSGSTDTQYF. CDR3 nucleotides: TGCGCCAGCAGCCAAGGTACTAGCGGGAGCACAGATACGCAGTATTTT.

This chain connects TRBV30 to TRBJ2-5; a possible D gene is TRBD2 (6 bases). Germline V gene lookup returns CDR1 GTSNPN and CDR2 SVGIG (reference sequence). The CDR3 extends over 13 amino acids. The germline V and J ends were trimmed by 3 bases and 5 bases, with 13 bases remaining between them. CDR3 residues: CAWSPGGAETQYF. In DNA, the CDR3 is TGTGCCTGGAGCCCTGGCGGGGCCGAGACCCAGTACTTC.

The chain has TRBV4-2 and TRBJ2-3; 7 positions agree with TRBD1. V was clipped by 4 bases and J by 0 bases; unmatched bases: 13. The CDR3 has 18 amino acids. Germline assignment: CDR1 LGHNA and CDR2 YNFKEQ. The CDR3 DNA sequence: TGTGCCAGCAGCCGCCAACCGGGACAGTCAACTAGCACAGATACGCAGTATTTT. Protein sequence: CASSRQPGQSTSTDTQYF.

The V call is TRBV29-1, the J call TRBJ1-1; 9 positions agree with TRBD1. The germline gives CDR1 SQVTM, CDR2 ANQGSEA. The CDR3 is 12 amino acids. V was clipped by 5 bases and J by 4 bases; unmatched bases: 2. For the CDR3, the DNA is TGCAGCGTTAGGACAGGGGCCACTGAAGCTTTCTTT. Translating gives CSVRTGATEAFF. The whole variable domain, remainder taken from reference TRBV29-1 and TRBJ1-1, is SAVISQKPSRDICQRGTSLTIQCQVDSQVTMMFWYRQQPGQSLTLIATANQGSEATYESGFVIDKFPISRPNLTFSTLTVSNMSPEDSSIYLCSVRTGATEAFFGQGTRLTVV.

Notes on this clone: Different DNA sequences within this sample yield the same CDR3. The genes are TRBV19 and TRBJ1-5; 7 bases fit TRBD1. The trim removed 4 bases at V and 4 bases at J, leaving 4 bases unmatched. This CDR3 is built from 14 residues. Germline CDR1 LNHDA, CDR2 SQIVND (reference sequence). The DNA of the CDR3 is TGTGCCAGTAGTAGACAGGGACGGAATCAGCCCCAGCATTTT. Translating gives CASSRQGRNQPQHF.

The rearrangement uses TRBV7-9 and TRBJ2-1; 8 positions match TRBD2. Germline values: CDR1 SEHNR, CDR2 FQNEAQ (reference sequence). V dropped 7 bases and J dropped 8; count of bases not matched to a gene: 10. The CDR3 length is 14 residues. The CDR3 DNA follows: TGTGCCAGCAAGAGAAGCGGGAGCTCGGATGAGCAGTTCTTC. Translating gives CASKRSGSSDEQFF.

This CDR3 is CASSRITEAFF. CDR3 DNA sequence: TGTGCCAGCAGTAGAATCACTGAAGCTTTCTTT. The chain links TRBV7-3 to TRBJ1-1; D uncertain. V dropped 6 bases and J dropped 4 bases, with 6 bases sitting between them. CDR1 and CDR2 (germline): SGHTA, FQGTGA. The CDR3 has 11 amino acids.

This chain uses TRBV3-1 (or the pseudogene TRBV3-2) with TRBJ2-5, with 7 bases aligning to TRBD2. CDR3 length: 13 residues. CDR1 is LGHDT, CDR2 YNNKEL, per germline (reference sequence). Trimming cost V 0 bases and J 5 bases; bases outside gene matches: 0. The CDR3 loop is CASSQEGGETQYF. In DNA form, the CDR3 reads TGTGCCAGCAGCCAAGAGGGGGGGGAGACCCAGTACTTC.

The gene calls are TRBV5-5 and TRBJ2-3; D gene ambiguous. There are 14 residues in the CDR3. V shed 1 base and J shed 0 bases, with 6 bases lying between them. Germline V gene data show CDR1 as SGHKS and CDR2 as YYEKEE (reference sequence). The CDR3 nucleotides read TGTGCCAGCAGCTTGTCCCCGAGCACAGATACGCAGTATTTT. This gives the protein CASSLSPSTDTQYF.

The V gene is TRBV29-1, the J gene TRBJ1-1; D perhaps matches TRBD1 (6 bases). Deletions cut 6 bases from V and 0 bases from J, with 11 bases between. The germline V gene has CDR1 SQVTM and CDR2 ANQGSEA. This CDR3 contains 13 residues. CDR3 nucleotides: TGCAGCGTAAATGGACAGTTGAACACTGAAGCTTTCTTT. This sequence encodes CSVNGQLNTEAFF.

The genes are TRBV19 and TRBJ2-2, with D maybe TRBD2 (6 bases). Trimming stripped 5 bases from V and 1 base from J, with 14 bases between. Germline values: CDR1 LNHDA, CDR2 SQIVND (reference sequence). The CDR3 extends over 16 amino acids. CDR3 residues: CASSRTSGRNTGELFF. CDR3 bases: TGTGCCAGTAGTCGAACCTCCGGGAGGAACACCGGGGAGCTGTTTTTT.

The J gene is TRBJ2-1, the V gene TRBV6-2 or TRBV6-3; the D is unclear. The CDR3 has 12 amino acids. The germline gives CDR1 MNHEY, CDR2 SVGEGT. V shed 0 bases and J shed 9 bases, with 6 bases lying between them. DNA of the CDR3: TGTGCCAGCAGTTACTCGGTCGGTGAGCAGTTCTTC. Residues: CASSYSVGEQFF.

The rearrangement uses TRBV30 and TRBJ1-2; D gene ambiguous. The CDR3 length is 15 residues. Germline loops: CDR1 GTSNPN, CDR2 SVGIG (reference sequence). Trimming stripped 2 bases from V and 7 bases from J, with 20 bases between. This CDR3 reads CAWSQPLWRGGGYTF. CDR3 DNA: TGTGCCTGGAGTCAACCCCTATGGAGAGGAGGTGGCTACACCTTC.

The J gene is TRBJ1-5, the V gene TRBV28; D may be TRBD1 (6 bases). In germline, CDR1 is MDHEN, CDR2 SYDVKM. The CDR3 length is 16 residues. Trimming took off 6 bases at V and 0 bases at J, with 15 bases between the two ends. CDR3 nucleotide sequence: TGTGCCAGCAGAGCTGAAGGGACATATAGCAATCAGCCCCAGCATTTT. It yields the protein CASRAEGTYSNQPQHF.

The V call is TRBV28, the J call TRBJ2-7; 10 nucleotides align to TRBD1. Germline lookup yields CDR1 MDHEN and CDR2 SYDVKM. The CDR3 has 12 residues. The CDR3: CGSGQGRYEQYF. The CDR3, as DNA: TGTGGATCGGGACAGGGGCGCTACGAGCAGTACTTC.

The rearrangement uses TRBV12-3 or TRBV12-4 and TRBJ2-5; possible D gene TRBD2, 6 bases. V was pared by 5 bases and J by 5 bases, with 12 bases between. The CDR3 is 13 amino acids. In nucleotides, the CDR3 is TGTGCCAGCAGTGTCGGGACTTACGAGACCCAGTACTTC. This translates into CASSVGTYETQYF.